A single sample is the source of the 5 T cell receptor beta chains below, sequenced in a study of shared clonotypes between healthy human individuals. The repertoire was sequenced with immunoSEQ multiplex PCR; TCRdb's copy has only in-frame clones and lacks some. The sample yields around 2.5 million clones, roughly 93% seen once. Input material: naive CD4+ T cells from PBMCs. Subset specified: CD45RA+ positively selected. These TCRs come from a man aged 18 to 29 in good health. Some clones in this sample may be carry-over from other donors' samples.

Details on this clone: This CDR3 is also generated by other DNA sequences in the sample. The gene calls are TRBV10-3 and TRBJ1-5, with 10 bases matching TRBD1. This CDR3 comprises 12 residues. Germline CDR1 ENHRY, CDR2 SYGVKD. The V and J ends lost 9 bases and 5 bases, in that order; junction bases with no gene match: 1. The CDR3: CAIGQGDQPQHF. The DNA of the CDR3 is TGTGCCATAGGACAGGGGGATCAGCCCCAGCATTTT.

This chain links TRBV28 with TRBJ2-1; 11 nucleotides line up with TRBD2. The germline V gene has CDR1 MDHEN and CDR2 SYDVKM. The CDR3 sequence is 18 residues long. V lost 6 bases, J lost 9 bases, and 19 bases stayed unmatched. CDR3 sequence (DNA): TGTGCCAGCAGGGATAGCGGGAGGGGCGGGTACGGCGGGATTGAGCAGTTCTTC. Translating it yields CASRDSGRGGYGGIEQFF.

The genes are TRBV14 and TRBJ2-5, with D possibly TRBD1 on 6 matching bases. The CDR3 sequence is 12 residues long. Germline V gives CDR1 SGHDN, CDR2 FVKESK. The V end was cut by 5 bases, the J end by 5 bases, with 9 bases between. This chain's CDR3 is CASSGQGETQYF. The CDR3 DNA reads TGTGCCAGCAGCGGCCAGGGGGAGACCCAGTACTTC.

This clone occurred once. The chain carries TRBV28 and TRBJ1-3; D might be TRBD1 (5 bases). The CDR3 extends over 13 amino acids. Germline CDR1 reads MDHEN; CDR2 reads SYDVKM. V dropped 10 bases and J dropped 5 bases, with 15 bases sitting between them. The CDR3 coding sequence is TGTGCCATCCGAGGGGCCTCAAGAAACACCATATATTTT. It is translated as CAIRGASRNTIYF.

As to this clone: This sample includes further DNA sequences coding for the same CDR3. The rearrangement uses TRBV27 and TRBJ2-3; the D is unclear. The CDR3 has 11 amino acids. Per germline, CDR1 MNHEY and CDR2 SMNVEV (reference sequence). V shed 2 bases and J shed 6 bases, with 3 bases lying between them. CDR3: CASSLADTQYF. For the CDR3, the DNA is TGTGCCAGCAGTTTAGCGGATACGCAGTATTTT.